This T cell receptor (beta chain) stems from a study of control samples from healthy donors and cancer patients. The CDR3 runs to 14 residues. Trimming pared 6 bases from V and 4 bases from J, leaving 12 bases between. Per germline, CDR1 MNHEY and CDR2 SMNVEV (reference sequence). Sequencing used immunoSEQ multiplex PCR; TCRdb keeps in-frame clones, though not all of them. Here the sample spans around 120,000 clones, 93% being singletons. The genes are TRBV27 and TRBJ2-2; weak D call: TRBD2 (5 bases). The sequenced sample was blood. The TCR was taken from a man in his thirties or forties in good health. CDR3 amino acids: CASRDSLRTGELFF. The CDR3 nucleotides read TGTGCCAGCAGGGACTCCCTTCGCACCGGGGAGCTGTTTTTT.